The 27 T cell receptor beta chains in this list originate from one sample, sequenced in a study of blood T cell repertoires in COVID-19. The method was immunoSEQ multiplex PCR; TCRdb's version includes in-frame clones alone and lacks a portion of them. The table lists about 20,000 clones, around 90% of them singletons. The sample was peripheral blood. The receptors come from a human donor in a cohort sampled during active COVID-19.

The V gene is TRBV25-1, the J gene TRBJ1-1; 7 bases match TRBD1. CDR3 size: 15 residues. CDR1 is MGHDK and CDR2 is SYGVNS in the germline V gene. The junction had 6 bases not matched to a gene; V was cut back by 4 bases and J by 1 base. The CDR3 region has the DNA TGTGCCAGCAGTGCGCCCGACAGGGAGAACACTGAAGCTTTCTTT. Residues: CASSAPDRENTEAFF.

J is TRBJ2-3 and V is TRBV5-6, with D maybe TRBD2 (5 bases). This CDR3 is 13 amino acids long. V was clipped by 4 bases and J by 5 bases, with 11 bases between them. Germline CDR1 reads SGHDT; CDR2 reads YYEEEE. CDR3 coding DNA: TGTGCCAGCAGCGGTGGAGGAATAGATACGCAGTATTTT. It is translated as CASSGGGIDTQYF.

This clone has only one observation. CDR3: CATGGGSPPYEQYF. CDR3 bases: TGTGCCACCGGGGGGGGGTCCCCCCCCTACGAGCAGTACTTC. The chain combines TRBV24-1 with TRBJ2-7, with TRBD2 identical over 7 bases. Germline V gene data show CDR1 as KGHDR and CDR2 as SFDVKD. V dropped 9 bases and J dropped 2; count of bases not matched to a gene: 9. CDR3 size: 14 residues.

The chain is built from TRBV11-2 and TRBJ2-2, with D perhaps matching TRBD1 (5 bases). CDR3 size: 15 residues. Germline lookup yields CDR1 SGHAT and CDR2 FQNNGV. V was cut by 2 bases and J by 5 bases, with 12 bases left in between. The CDR3 nucleotides are TGTGCCAGCAGCTTAATATCTCAGGGTACCGGGGAGCTGTTTTTT. Translating gives CASSLISQGTGELFF.

DNA for the CDR3: TGTGCCAGCCGAAGAGAGAGCGATGAGCAGTTCTTC. Translation gives CASRRESDEQFF. V is TRBV2 and J is TRBJ2-1; D gene uncertain. Trimming removed 8 bases at V and 8 bases at J, with 13 bases between. The CDR3 consists of 12 residues. The germline V gene encodes CDR1 SNHLY and CDR2 FYNNEI.

The rearrangement uses TRBV2 and TRBJ1-4, with a weak D call TRBD1 (6 bases). The CDR3 runs 13 residues. The ends were cut back, 7 bases at V and 5 bases at J, with 11 bases in the middle. Germline loops: CDR1 SNHLY, CDR2 FYNNEI. CDR3 in amino acids: CASMDSLNEKLFF. The CDR3 DNA sequence: TGTGCCAGCATGGACAGCCTAAATGAAAAACTGTTTTTT.

The chain carries TRBV19 and TRBJ1-6; D unresolved. Germline CDR1 and CDR2: LNHDA and SQIVND (reference sequence). This CDR3 has 13 residues. Trimming pared 4 bases from V and 9 bases from J, leaving 10 bases between. The CDR3 DNA follows: TGTGCCAGTAGTACCCTCGGGATTTCACCCCTCCACTTT. It specifies CASSTLGISPLHF.

The genes are TRBV7-9 and TRBJ2-3; D unclear. Trimming left V 5 bases short and J 0 bases short, with 3 bases between. Germline assignment: CDR1 SEHNR and CDR2 FQNEAQ (reference sequence). The CDR3 runs 12 residues. The CDR3: CASSLSTDTQYF. The DNA of the CDR3 is TGTGCCAGCAGCCTTAGCACAGATACGCAGTATTTT.

The chain employs TRBV6-5 and TRBJ2-5; tentative D call: TRBD1 (6 bases). Germline V gene sequence: CDR1 MNHEY, CDR2 SVGAGI. This CDR3 contains 14 residues. V was trimmed by 0 bases and J by 2 bases, leaving 7 bases between them. CDR3 loop: CASSYSRGQETQYF. For the CDR3, the DNA is TGTGCCAGCAGTTACTCGAGGGGGCAAGAGACCCAGTACTTC.

This rearrangement joins TRBV5-4 to TRBJ2-1; 8 positions agree with TRBD2. The CDR3 length is 15 residues. The germline CDR1 and CDR2 sequences are SGHNT and YYREEE (reference sequence). V lost 0 bases, J lost 7 bases, and 6 bases stayed unmatched. The CDR3 nucleotides read TGTGCCAGCAGCTTGGTGGCTAGCGGGTGGAATGAGCAGTTCTTC. Protein: CASSLVASGWNEQFF.

The sample holds one count of this clone. This chain uses TRBV28 with TRBJ2-5; TRBD1 agrees at 8 bases. The CDR3 is 14 amino acids. The germline CDR1 and CDR2 sequences are MDHEN and SYDVKM. The J segment lost 7 bases and the V segment lost 1 base, leaving 5 bases of the junction unmatched. The DNA for the CDR3 is TGTGCCAGCAGTTTATTAGGACAGGGTGCGACCCAGTACTTC. It codes for CASSLLGQGATQYF.

This chain uses TRBV5-1 with TRBJ1-4, with D possibly being TRBD1 (6 bases). Trimming removed 4 bases from V and 8 bases from J, with 21 bases in between. CDR1 is SGHRS and CDR2 is YFSETQ in the germline V gene. The CDR3 is made up of 16 amino acids. The CDR3 spells CASSPEGWGREEKLFF. CDR3 DNA: TGCGCCAGCAGCCCAGAGGGGTGGGGGCGCGAGGAAAAACTGTTTTTT.

This chain joins TRBV27 and TRBJ1-2, with no clear D. The germline V gene encodes CDR1 MNHEY and CDR2 SMNVEV (reference sequence). The CDR3 is 13 amino acids. With 4 bases removed from V and 8 bases from J, the gap between germline ends came to 14 bases. The DNA of the CDR3 is TGTGCCAGCAGTTCTAGCCTGCGGGGAGGCTACACCTTC. It translates to CASSSSLRGGYTF.

Notes on this clone: Other DNA sequences in the same sample also yield this CDR3. The chain employs TRBV11-3 and TRBJ2-3, with no clear D. Trimming shortened V by 5 bases and J by 2 bases, and 11 bases separated the two germline ends. Per germline, CDR1 SGHNT and CDR2 YENEEA. This CDR3 contains 14 residues. The CDR3 sequence: CASSLTTSTDTQYF. CDR3 DNA: TGTGCCAGCAGCCTAACTACCTCCACAGATACGCAGTATTTT.

This rearrangement joins TRBV24-1 to TRBJ2-7; D unclear. CDR3 length equals 12 residues. The V gene lost 5 bases and the J gene lost 0 bases, with 4 bases spanning the gap. Germline CDR1 is KGHDR and CDR2 is SFDVKD. This CDR3 reads CATSASSYEQYF. CDR3 coding DNA: TGTGCCACCAGTGCCAGCTCCTACGAGCAGTACTTC.

This chain connects TRBV27 to TRBJ1-1, with a possible D match to TRBD1 (5 bases). From germline, CDR1 is MNHEY and CDR2 SMNVEV (reference sequence). V lost 5 bases to trimming and J lost 4 bases, with 17 bases between them. The CDR3 consists of 15 residues. The CDR3, as DNA: TGTGCCAGCAGTCCGGGACGCCCCGGGGGCACTGAAGCTTTCTTT. The encoded protein is CASSPGRPGGTEAFF.

A few counts support this clone. This chain connects TRBV30 to TRBJ1-2; 9 bases fit TRBD1. This CDR3 is built from 14 residues. The V gene end was trimmed by 7 bases and the J gene end by 2 bases; junction bases not matched to a gene: 8. Germline V gene data show CDR1 as GTSNPN and CDR2 as SVGIG (reference sequence). The CDR3, as DNA: TGTGCCTCACAGGGGGCAGGGGGAAACTATGGCTACACCTTC. The encoded protein is CASQGAGGNYGYTF.

This sequence joins TRBV11-2 and TRBJ2-2; 8 positions agree with TRBD2. The CDR3 contains 16 residues. Germline-derived CDR1 and CDR2 are SGHAT and FQNNGV. J gave up 4 bases and V 5 bases, and 9 bases lay outside the gene matches. CDR3: CASSPITAGVTGELFF. CDR3 nucleotide sequence: TGTGCCAGCAGCCCTATTACAGCGGGAGTCACCGGGGAGCTGTTTTTT.

This chain uses TRBV3-1 (or the pseudogene TRBV3-2) with TRBJ1-2; 9 bases align to TRBD1. Germline CDR1 and CDR2: LGHDT and YNNKEL (reference sequence). V gave up 4 bases and J gave up 8 bases; unmatched junction bases: 8. The length of the CDR3 is 14 residues. Here the CDR3 DNA reads TGTGCCAGCAGCCCTAGACAGGGGGAGGGAGGCTACACCTTC. It specifies CASSPRQGEGGYTF.

This chain uses TRBV11-1 with TRBJ2-3; 9 bases are a match to TRBD2. The V and J ends lost 2 bases and 4 bases, in that order; junction bases with no gene match: 1. The V gene's germline CDR1 is SGHAT and CDR2 FQDESV (reference sequence). This CDR3 is built from 14 residues. The CDR3 is CASSLRLAADTQYF. Written as DNA, the CDR3 is TGTGCCAGCAGCTTACGACTAGCGGCAGATACGCAGTATTTT.

This chain connects TRBV11-3 to TRBJ1-1; D is perhaps TRBD1 (5 bases). This CDR3 has 12 amino acids. Germline V gene lookup returns CDR1 SGHNT and CDR2 YENEEA. V lost 8 bases and J 1 base, leaving 8 bases between the germline ends. The CDR3 sequence: CASGRGNTEAFF. CDR3 DNA: TGTGCCAGCGGGAGGGGGAACACTGAAGCTTTCTTT.

V is TRBV7-9 and J is TRBJ1-1, with D unresolved. The CDR3 runs 16 residues. The germline CDR1 and CDR2 sequences are SEHNR and FQNEAQ (reference sequence). Trimming left V 5 bases short and J 6 bases short, with 22 bases between. The CDR3 sequence is CASSNTDRGWIAEAFF. CDR3 DNA: TGTGCCAGCAGCAACACCGATCGGGGTTGGATAGCTGAAGCTTTCTTT.

The chain employs TRBV11-1 and TRBJ1-1, with no clear D. The CDR3 runs to 14 residues. Germline V gene sequence: CDR1 SGHAT, CDR2 FQDESV (reference sequence). V was cut by 1 base and J by 5 bases, with 11 bases left in between. CDR3 nucleotide sequence: TGTGCCAGCAGCTTAGAGAGTAGAGGAACTGAAGCTTTCTTT. Translation gives CASSLESRGTEAFF. Full variable domain (remainder filled in from reference TRBV11-1 and TRBJ1-1): EAEVAQSPRYKITEKSQAVAFWCDPISGHATLYWYRQILGQGPELLVQFQDESVVDDSQLPKDRFSAERLKGVDSTLKIQPAELGDSAMYLCASSLESRGTEAFFGQGTRLTVV.

This rearrangement joins TRBV15 to TRBJ1-2, with unresolved D. The CDR3 loop spans 14 amino acids. Germline V gene lookup returns CDR1 LNHNV and CDR2 YYDKDF (reference sequence). The V end was cut by 5 bases, the J end by 2 bases, with 12 bases between. In DNA, the CDR3 is TGTGCCACCAGCGCTCGGACGGGGAACTATGGCTACACCTTC. As protein: CATSARTGNYGYTF.

The gene calls are TRBV10-3 and TRBJ2-1, with 12 bases matching TRBD2. The J segment lost 9 bases and the V segment lost 5 bases, leaving 8 bases of the junction unmatched. The CDR3 consists of 15 residues. In germline, CDR1 is ENHRY, CDR2 SYGVKD. CDR3 loop: CAISSTSGSEGEQFF. The CDR3 DNA reads TGTGCCATCAGTTCGACTAGCGGGAGCGAGGGTGAGCAGTTCTTC.

The V and J genes are TRBV14 and TRBJ1-1, with D perhaps matching TRBD1 (6 bases). The CDR3 is 13 residues long. The V gene lost 4 bases and the J gene lost 4 bases, with 10 bases spanning the gap. Germline CDR1 SGHDN, CDR2 FVKESK. CDR3 loop: CASSLRGSTEAFF. The CDR3 DNA sequence: TGTGCCAGCAGCCTAAGGGGGAGCACTGAAGCTTTCTTT.

Turning to this clone: This sample includes further DNA sequences coding for the same CDR3. This sequence joins TRBV3-1 (or the pseudogene TRBV3-2) and TRBJ2-3; no clear D gene. The CDR3 length is 11 residues. The germline CDR1 and CDR2 sequences are LGHDT and YNNKEL (reference sequence). Trimming took 0 bases from V and 8 from J, leaving 3 bases between them. CDR3 in DNA: TGTGCCAGCAGCCAAGAACTTACGCAGTATTTT. This encodes CASSQELTQYF.